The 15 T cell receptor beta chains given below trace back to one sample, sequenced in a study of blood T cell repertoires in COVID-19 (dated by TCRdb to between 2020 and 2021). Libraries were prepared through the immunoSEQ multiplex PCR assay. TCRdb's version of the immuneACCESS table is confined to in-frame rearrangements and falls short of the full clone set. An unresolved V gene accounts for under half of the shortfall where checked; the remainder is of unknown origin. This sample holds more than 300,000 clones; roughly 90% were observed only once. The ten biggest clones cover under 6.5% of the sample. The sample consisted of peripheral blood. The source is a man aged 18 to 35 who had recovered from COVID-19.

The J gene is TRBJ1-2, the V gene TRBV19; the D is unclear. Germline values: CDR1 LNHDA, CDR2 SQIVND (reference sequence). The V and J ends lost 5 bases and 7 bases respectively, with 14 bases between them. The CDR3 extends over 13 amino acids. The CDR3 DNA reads TGTGCCAGTAGTCCAGTCTCAGGAGGTGGCTACACCTTC. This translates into CASSPVSGGGYTF.

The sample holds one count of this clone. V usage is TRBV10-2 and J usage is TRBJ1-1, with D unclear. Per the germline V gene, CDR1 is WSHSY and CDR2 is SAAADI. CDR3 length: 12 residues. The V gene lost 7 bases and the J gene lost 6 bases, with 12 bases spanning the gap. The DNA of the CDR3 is TGCGCCAGCAAGACCGGGGTGGCTGAAGCTTTCTTT. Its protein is CASKTGVAEAFF.

The CDR3 sequence is CASSNGEGNQPQHF. DNA for the CDR3: TGCGCCAGCAGCAACGGGGAGGGGAATCAGCCCCAGCATTTT. The V gene is TRBV5-1, the J gene TRBJ1-5; D is perhaps TRBD1 (5 bases). With 4 bases removed from V and 4 bases from J, the gap between germline ends came to 12 bases. CDR1 is SGHRS and CDR2 is YFSETQ in the germline V gene. CDR3 length equals 14 residues. The full variable domain, rest sourced from reference TRBV5-1 and TRBJ1-5, is KAGVTQTPRYLIKTRGQQVTLSCSPISGHRSVSWYQQTPGQGLQFLFEYFSETQRNKGNFPGRFSGRQFSNSRSEMNVSTLELGDSALYLCASSNGEGNQPQHFGDGTRLSIL.

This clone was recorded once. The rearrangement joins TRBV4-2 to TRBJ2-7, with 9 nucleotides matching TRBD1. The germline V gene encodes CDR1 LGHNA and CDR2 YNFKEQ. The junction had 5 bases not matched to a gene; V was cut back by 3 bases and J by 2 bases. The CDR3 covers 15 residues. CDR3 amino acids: CASSQGGTGTYEQYF. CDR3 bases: TGTGCCAGCAGCCAGGGGGGGACAGGGACCTACGAGCAGTACTTC.

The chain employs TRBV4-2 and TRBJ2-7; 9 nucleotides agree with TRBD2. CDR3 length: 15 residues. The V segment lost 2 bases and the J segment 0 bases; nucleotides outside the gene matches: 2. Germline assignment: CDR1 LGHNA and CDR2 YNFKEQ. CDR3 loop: CASSQLSGSSYEQYF. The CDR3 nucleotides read TGTGCCAGCAGCCAACTTAGCGGGAGCTCCTACGAGCAGTACTTC.

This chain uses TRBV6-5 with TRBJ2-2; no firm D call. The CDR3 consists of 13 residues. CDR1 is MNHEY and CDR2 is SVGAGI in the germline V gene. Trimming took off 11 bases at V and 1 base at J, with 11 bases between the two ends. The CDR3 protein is CAGQNRNTGELFF. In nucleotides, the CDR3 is TGTGCCGGCCAAAACAGGAACACCGGGGAGCTGTTTTTT.

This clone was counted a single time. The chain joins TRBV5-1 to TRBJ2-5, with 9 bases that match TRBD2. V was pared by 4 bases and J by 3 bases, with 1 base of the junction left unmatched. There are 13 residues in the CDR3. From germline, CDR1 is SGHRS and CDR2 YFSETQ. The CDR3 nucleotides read TGCGCCAGCAGCCGACTAGCGGAAGAGACCCAGTACTTC. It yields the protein CASSRLAEETQYF.

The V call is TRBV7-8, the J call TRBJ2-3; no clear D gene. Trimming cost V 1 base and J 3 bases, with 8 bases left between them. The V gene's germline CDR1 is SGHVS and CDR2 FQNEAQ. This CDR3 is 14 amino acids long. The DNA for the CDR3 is TGTGCCAGCAGCTTAGGTGGCAGAACAGATACGCAGTATTTT. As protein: CASSLGGRTDTQYF.

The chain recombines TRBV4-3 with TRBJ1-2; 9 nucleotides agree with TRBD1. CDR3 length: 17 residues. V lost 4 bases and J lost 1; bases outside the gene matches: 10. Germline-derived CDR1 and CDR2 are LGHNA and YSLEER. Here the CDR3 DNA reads TGCGCCAGCAGCCCCCAAGAGGGGACAGGGAATAACTATGGCTACACCTTC. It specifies CASSPQEGTGNNYGYTF.

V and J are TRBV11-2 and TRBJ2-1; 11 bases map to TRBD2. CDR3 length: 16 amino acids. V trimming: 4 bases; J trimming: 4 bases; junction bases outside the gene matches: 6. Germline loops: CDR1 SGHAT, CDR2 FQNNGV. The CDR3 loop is CASSWRTSGSYNEQFF. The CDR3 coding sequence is TGTGCCAGCAGCTGGCGGACTAGCGGGTCTTACAATGAGCAGTTCTTC.

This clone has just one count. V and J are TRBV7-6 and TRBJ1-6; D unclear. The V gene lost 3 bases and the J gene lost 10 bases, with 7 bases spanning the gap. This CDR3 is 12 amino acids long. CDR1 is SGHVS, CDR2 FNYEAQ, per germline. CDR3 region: CASSFGRSPLHF. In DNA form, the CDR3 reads TGTGCCAGCAGCTTTGGGAGGTCACCCCTCCACTTT.

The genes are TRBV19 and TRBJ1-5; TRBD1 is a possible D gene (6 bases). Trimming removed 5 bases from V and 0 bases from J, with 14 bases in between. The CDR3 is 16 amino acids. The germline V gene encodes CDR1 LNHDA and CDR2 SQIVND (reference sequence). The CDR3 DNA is TGTGCCAGTAGTTCACAGGGTCCTTATAGCAATCAGCCCCAGCATTTT. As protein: CASSSQGPYSNQPQHF.

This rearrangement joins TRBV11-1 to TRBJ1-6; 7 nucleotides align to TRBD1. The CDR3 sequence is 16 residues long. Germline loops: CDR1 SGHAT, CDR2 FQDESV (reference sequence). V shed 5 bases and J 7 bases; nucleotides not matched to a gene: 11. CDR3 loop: CASSPQVGTANSPLHF. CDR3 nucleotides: TGTGCCAGCAGCCCCCAAGTGGGGACAGCGAATTCACCCCTCCACTTT.

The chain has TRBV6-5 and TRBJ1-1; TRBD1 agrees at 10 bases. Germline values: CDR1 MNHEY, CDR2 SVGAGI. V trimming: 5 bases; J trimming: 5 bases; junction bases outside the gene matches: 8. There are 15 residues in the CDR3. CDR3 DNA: TGTGCCAGCAGTACTGACAGGGGGCGCGATACTGAAGCTTTCTTT. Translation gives CASSTDRGRDTEAFF.

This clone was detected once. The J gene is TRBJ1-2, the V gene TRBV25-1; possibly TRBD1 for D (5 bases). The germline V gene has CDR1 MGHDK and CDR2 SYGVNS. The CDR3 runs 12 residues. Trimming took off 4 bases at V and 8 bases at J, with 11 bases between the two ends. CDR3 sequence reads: CASSGRDRGYTF. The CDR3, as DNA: TGTGCCAGCAGTGGCAGGGATCGGGGCTACACCTTC.